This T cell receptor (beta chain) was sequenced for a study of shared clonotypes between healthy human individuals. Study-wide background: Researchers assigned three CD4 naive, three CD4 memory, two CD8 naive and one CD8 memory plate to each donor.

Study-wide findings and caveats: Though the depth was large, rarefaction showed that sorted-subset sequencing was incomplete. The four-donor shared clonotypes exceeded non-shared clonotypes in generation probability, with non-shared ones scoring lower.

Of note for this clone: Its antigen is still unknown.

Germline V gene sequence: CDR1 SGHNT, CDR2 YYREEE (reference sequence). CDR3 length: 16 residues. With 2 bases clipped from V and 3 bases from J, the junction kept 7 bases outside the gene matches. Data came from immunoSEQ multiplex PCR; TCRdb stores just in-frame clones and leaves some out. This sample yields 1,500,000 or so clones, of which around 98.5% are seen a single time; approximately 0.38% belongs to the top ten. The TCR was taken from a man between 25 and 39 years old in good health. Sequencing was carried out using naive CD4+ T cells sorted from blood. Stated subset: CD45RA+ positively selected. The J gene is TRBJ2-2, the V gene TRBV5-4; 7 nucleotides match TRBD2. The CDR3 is CASSLAGPGDTGELFF. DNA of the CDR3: TGTGCCAGCAGCTTAGCGGGGCCCGGGGACACCGGGGAGCTGTTTTTT.